The clone carrying this T cell receptor beta chain was counted ten times or more. HTBI primers from iRepertoire and Arm-PCR of CDR3 regions yielded the TCR beta libraries. A single record per CDR3 protein comes from TCRdb applying MiXCR to the multiplex PCR reads. There are under 500,000 distinct CDR3 sequences in the sample; roughly 15% occur only once, and approximately 11% lies in the top ten. The sample originates from a study of regulatory T cells in long-lasting Graves disease. Time point specified: newly diagnosed GD, antithyroid drugs for less than 3 months. Following extraction of RNA from PBMCs, that RNA was used to make the TCR library. Diagnoses of Graves' disease were made by American Thyroid Association guidelines. An endocrinology department in Xi'an, China, supplied the patients. Germline lookup yields CDR1 DFQATT and CDR2 SNEGSKA (reference sequence). The CDR3 has 15 amino acids. The sample was also linked to a second study, of T cells in Graves' hyperthyroidism and ophthalmopathy.

The sample was peripheral blood mononuclear cells (PBMCs), taken at new diagnosis, from a patient treated with antithyroid drugs. This rearrangement joins TRBV20-1 to TRBJ2-1, with TRBD2 matching over 14 bases. The receptor comes from a woman aged 30 to 39 with Graves disease. Here the CDR3 DNA reads TGCAGCACAATTCCGGGACTAGCGGGAGATGATGAGCAGTTCTTC. Its protein is CSTIPGLAGDDEQFF.